These 30 T cell receptor beta chains came from one sample sequenced in a study of beta chain features in type 1 diabetes listed by TCRdb under 2018. Libraries were built with the immunoSEQ multiplex PCR assay. All of the isolated RNA was reverse transcribed with the High Capacity cDNA Reverse Transcription Kit, so expressed TCRB transcripts were sequenced. This immuneACCESS table, as held by TCRdb, lists in-frame sequences with V and J called but not all clones. Of the missing ones, under half trace to an unresolved V gene in checked studies; the others have no known cause. Counted in this sample were about 450,000 clones; approximately 10% of them appeared once. About 0.045% of the sample rests with the top ten. The sample consisted of naive CD4+ T cells from blood. The cell subset or site label here, explained by the study, means: true naive CD4+ T cells. All receptors derive from a woman aged 18-29 years in good health.

Only a few counts were recorded for this clone. This chain uses TRBV27 with TRBJ2-7; 7 bases are a match to TRBD2. Germline assignment: CDR1 MNHEY and CDR2 SMNVEV (reference sequence). The length of the CDR3 is 14 residues. V lost 5 bases to trimming and J lost 2 bases; unmatched junction nucleotides: 6. Here the CDR3 reads CASSSSGKPYEQYF. The CDR3 bases are TGTGCCAGCAGTAGCAGCGGGAAGCCCTACGAGCAGTACTTC.

The genes are TRBV29-1 and TRBJ2-1; perhaps TRBD2 as D (6 bases). The germline V and J ends were trimmed by 7 bases and 3 bases, with 10 bases remaining between them. This CDR3 is 12 amino acids long. Germline V gene lookup returns CDR1 SQVTM and CDR2 ANQGSEA. CDR3 amino acids: CSAGGLYNEQFF. The CDR3 DNA follows: TGCAGCGCCGGGGGTCTCTACAATGAGCAGTTCTTC.

Here the CDR3 reads CAWRTRTSGRAKRRSEQYF. For the CDR3, the DNA is TGTGCCTGGAGGACGCGGACTAGCGGGAGGGCAAAGCGGAGAAGCGAGCAGTACTTC. The chain carries TRBV30 and TRBJ2-7; 15 bases align to TRBD2. V gave up 3 bases and J gave up 6 bases; unmatched junction bases: 18. The CDR3 consists of 19 residues. Per the germline V gene, CDR1 is GTSNPN and CDR2 is SVGIG (reference sequence).

This clone was seen only a few times. The V gene is TRBV7-2, the J gene TRBJ2-7; D uncertain. V was shortened by 1 base and J by 1 base, with 14 bases between the two germline ends. Germline CDR1 and CDR2: SGHTA and FQGNSA. This CDR3 is built from 16 residues. The DNA of the CDR3 is TGTGCCAGCAGCTTAGTGTCTACAGTCGGTTCCTACGAGCAGTACTTC. This gives the protein CASSLVSTVGSYEQYF. Together with reference TRBV7-2 and TRBJ2-7, the CDR3 gives the full variable domain: GAGVSQSPSNKVTEKGKDVELRCDPISGHTALYWYRQSLGQGLEFLIYFQGNSAPDKSGLPSDRFSAERTGGSVSTLTIQRTQQEDSAVYLCASSLVSTVGSYEQYFGPGTRLTVT.

This clone was observed a few times. The chain combines TRBV27 with TRBJ2-1; D gene uncertain. The CDR3 is 12 amino acids. The germline V and J ends were trimmed by 6 bases and 4 bases, with 7 bases remaining between them. Germline CDR1 is MNHEY and CDR2 is SMNVEV (reference sequence). The CDR3 reads CASREAYNEQFF. CDR3 DNA: TGTGCCAGCAGAGAAGCTTACAATGAGCAGTTCTTC.

The rearrangement joins TRBV7-6 to TRBJ1-4; no definite D call. CDR1 is SGHVS and CDR2 is FNYEAQ in the germline V gene. V lost 5 bases to trimming and J lost 0 bases, with 7 bases between them. This CDR3 region has 14 residues. CDR3 sequence (DNA): TGTGCCAGCAGCCCTAGAGCAACTAATGAAAAACTGTTTTTT. Translation: CASSPRATNEKLFF.

This clone was seen more than once but under ten times. The genes are TRBV7-8 and TRBJ2-7; the D call may be TRBD1 or TRBD2 (5 bases each). CDR3 length equals 17 residues. The V and J ends lost 4 bases and 2 bases respectively, with 21 bases between them. Per germline, CDR1 SGHVS and CDR2 FQNEAQ. DNA for the CDR3: TGTGCCAGCAGCTCACGACTGACCCGGGACGGAACCTACGAGCAGTACTTC. Its translation is CASSSRLTRDGTYEQYF.

The chain combines TRBV30 with TRBJ1-1, with 9 nucleotides matching TRBD1. This CDR3 has 16 residues. The germline V gene encodes CDR1 GTSNPN and CDR2 SVGIG (reference sequence). The V segment lost 1 base and the J segment 1 base; nucleotides outside the gene matches: 7. The CDR3 region is CAWSDRGRVRNTEAFF. CDR3 bases: TGTGCCTGGAGTGACAGGGGGCGCGTCCGGAACACTGAAGCTTTCTTT.

There are a few counts of this clone. The CDR3 region has the DNA TGTGCCAGCTCACCACCGCGGGCTGGCGGCTACACCTTC. Translating gives CASSPPRAGGYTF. This chain links TRBV18 with TRBJ1-2; D is ambiguous. Germline V gene lookup returns CDR1 KGHSH and CDR2 LQKENI. CDR3 length: 13 amino acids. V dropped 0 bases and J dropped 8 bases, with 10 bases sitting between them.

This clone was detected only a few times. The chain employs TRBV4-1 and TRBJ2-1; 7 bases match TRBD2. Trimming cost V 6 bases and J 4 bases; bases outside gene matches: 9. Germline V CDR1 and CDR2: MGHRA, YSYEKL. The CDR3 covers 15 residues. Here the CDR3 DNA reads TGCGCCAGCAGGGGTGGGAGGGCCGGGTACAATGAGCAGTTCTTC. Translation: CASRGGRAGYNEQFF.

With regard to this clone: One end of the junction is discordant with germline, which a read error may explain. The chain links TRBV7-9 to TRBJ2-7; D gene uncertain. Germline V gene lookup returns CDR1 SEHNR and CDR2 FQNEAQ (reference sequence). CDR3 size: 8 residues. The CDR3 loop reads CASSPTRF. Here the CDR3 DNA reads TGTGCCAGCAGCCCAACTCGCTTC.

The rearrangement joins TRBV6-6 to TRBJ2-7; TRBD2 might be the D (6 bases). This CDR3 is 12 amino acids long. CDR1 is MNHNY, CDR2 SVGAGI, per germline (reference sequence). Trimming stripped 6 bases from V and 6 bases from J, with 12 bases between. This CDR3 is CASSRPGAEQYV. DNA of the CDR3: TGTGCCAGCAGCCGGCCGGGAGCCGAGCAGTACGTC.

This clone was recorded a few times. The V and J genes are TRBV9 and TRBJ1-1, with 7 bases matching TRBD1. The germline V gene encodes CDR1 SGDLS and CDR2 YYNGEE. The CDR3 is made up of 15 amino acids. The ends lost 3 bases at V and 0 bases at J; junction bases unmatched: 5. CDR3 loop: CASSAQTGLNTEAFF. CDR3 nucleotide sequence: TGTGCCAGCAGCGCCCAGACAGGGCTGAACACTGAAGCTTTCTTT.

In this sample, this clone turned up once. The chain carries TRBV6-1 and TRBJ2-7, with no clear D. Per germline, CDR1 MNHNS and CDR2 SASEGT. This CDR3 is 14 amino acids long. V dropped 2 bases and J dropped 4 bases, with 12 bases sitting between them. The CDR3 here is CASSETLVGYEQYV. Written as DNA, the CDR3 is TGTGCCAGCAGTGAAACATTAGTGGGATACGAGCAGTACGTC.

This clone was counted a few times. J is TRBJ2-5 and V is TRBV7-2; TRBD2 matches 8 bases. Germline V lookup: CDR1 SGHTA, CDR2 FQGNSA. The CDR3 contains 17 residues. The V and J ends lost 2 bases and 5 bases, in that order; junction bases with no gene match: 13. This CDR3 is CASSLTGGQGGLETQYF. In nucleotides, the CDR3 is TGTGCCAGCAGCTTAACGGGAGGGCAGGGAGGTTTGGAGACCCAGTACTTC.

The chain has TRBV27 and TRBJ2-2; 9 nucleotides match TRBD1. This CDR3 has 14 amino acids. In germline, CDR1 is MNHEY, CDR2 SMNVEV (reference sequence). The J segment lost 3 bases and the V segment lost 8 bases, leaving 4 bases of the junction unmatched. The CDR3 spells CASGRTGDTGELFF. The DNA for the CDR3 is TGTGCCAGCGGAAGGACAGGGGACACCGGGGAGCTGTTTTTT.

This clone was recorded a few times. As DNA, the CDR3 is TGTGCCAGCAGCGAAAGTTGGGGCCGCTACTCCTACGAGCAGTACGTC. Protein: CASSESWGRYSYEQYV. The chain employs TRBV7-8 and TRBJ2-7, with a weak D call TRBD1 (5 bases). The CDR3 has 16 residues. V was cut by 5 bases and J by 0 bases, with 17 bases left in between. The germline V gene encodes CDR1 SGHVS and CDR2 FQNEAQ.

The rearrangement uses TRBV6-5 and TRBJ2-3, with D tentatively TRBD1 (6 bases). The V end was cut by 6 bases, the J end by 0 bases, with 13 bases between. The CDR3 contains 15 residues. Germline V gene lookup returns CDR1 MNHEY and CDR2 SVGAGI. In DNA form, the CDR3 reads TGTGCCAGCAGAACGACAGGAGGAAGCACAGATACGCAGTATTTT. This codes for CASRTTGGSTDTQYF.

The J gene is TRBJ1-1, the V gene TRBV10-3; D not resolved. Trimming cost V 7 bases and J 1 base, with 10 bases left between them. This CDR3 spans 13 amino acids. Germline values: CDR1 ENHRY, CDR2 SYGVKD. CDR3 loop: CAINPDTNTEAFF. The CDR3 nucleotides are TGTGCCATCAATCCAGACACGAACACTGAAGCTTTCTTT.

This clone was seen a few times. The chain has TRBV7-7 and TRBJ2-3, with 9 bases identical to TRBD2. Trimming removed 3 bases from V and 0 bases from J; junction bases left unmatched: 1. Per germline, CDR1 SSHAT and CDR2 FNYEAQ (reference sequence). The CDR3 runs to 15 residues. DNA for the CDR3: TGTGCCAGCAGCTTTAGCGGGGGTAGCACAGATACGCAGTATTTT. Translation gives CASSFSGGSTDTQYF.

The genes are TRBV5-6 and TRBJ1-5, with no clear D. The CDR3 totals 12 residues. Germline V lookup: CDR1 SGHDT, CDR2 YYEEEE. The V gene lost 5 bases and the J gene lost 7 bases, with 10 bases spanning the gap. The CDR3 coding sequence is TGTGCCAGCAGTCGAGAATGGCAGCCCCAGCATTTT. It codes for CASSREWQPQHF.

This CDR3 is CASSLLAMETQYF. The CDR3 DNA reads as TGTGCCAGCAGCCTTCTAGCGATGGAGACCCAGTACTTC. This chain connects TRBV5-4 to TRBJ2-5; D might be TRBD2 (6 bases). The CDR3 has 13 amino acids. Germline V gene sequence: CDR1 SGHNT, CDR2 YYREEE (reference sequence). V lost 4 bases and J lost 5, with 12 bases in between. Using reference TRBV5-4 and TRBJ2-5 for the parts outside the CDR3, the full variable domain is ETGVTQSPTHLIKTRGQQVTLRCSSQSGHNTVSWYQQALGQGPQFIFQYYREEENGRGNFPPRFSGLQFPNYSSELNVNALELDDSALYLCASSLLAMETQYFGPGTRLLVL.

This clone showed up just a few times. A read error may explain this, as a much larger clone is one base away. CDR3 sequence: CASRTMGDAGANVLTF. CDR3 sequence (DNA): TGTGCCAGCAGGACAATGGGGGACGCTGGGGCCAACGTCCTGACTTTC. The chain uses TRBV28 and TRBJ2-6; D may be TRBD1 or TRBD2 (5 bases each). Germline V gene data show CDR1 as MDHEN and CDR2 as SYDVKM. This CDR3 has 16 residues. Between the trimmed V and J ends, which lost 6 bases and 2 bases, there was a span of 14 bases.

This sequence joins TRBV30 and TRBJ1-5; D unresolved. Germline-derived CDR1 and CDR2 are GTSNPN and SVGIG (reference sequence). V lost 5 bases and J 4 bases, leaving 18 bases between the germline ends. This CDR3 has 15 residues. CDR3 bases: TGTGCCTGGTCTACCGGTACAAGGAGAAATCAGCCCCAGCATTTT. Its protein is CAWSTGTRRNQPQHF. Complete variable domain (other parts from reference TRBV30 and TRBJ1-5): SQTIHQWPATLVQPVGSPLSLECTVEGTSNPNLYWYRQAAGRGLQLLFYSVGIGQISSEVPQNLSASRPQDRQFILSSKKLLLSDSGFYLCAWSTGTRRNQPQHFGDGTRLSIL.

This clone was found a few times. CDR3 nucleotides: TGTGCCGGGAGCCGGGCGGGAGGCTACAATGAGCAGTTCTTC. Its protein is CAGSRAGGYNEQFF. V is TRBV7-9 and J is TRBJ2-1; 8 bases are a match to TRBD2. Germline CDR1 and CDR2: SEHNR and FQNEAQ (reference sequence). There are 14 residues in the CDR3. V lost 11 bases, J lost 3 bases, and 9 bases stayed unmatched.

Turning to this clone: Different DNA sequences within this sample yield the same CDR3. CDR3 protein: CASSAGLAGGLETQYF. CDR3 coding DNA: TGTGCCAGCAGCGCGGGACTAGCGGGGGGTCTTGAGACCCAGTACTTC. The chain recombines TRBV9 with TRBJ2-5; 15 bases line up with TRBD2. Germline V gene lookup returns CDR1 SGDLS and CDR2 YYNGEE. V shed 3 bases and J 5 bases; nucleotides not matched to a gene: 5. This CDR3 has 16 residues.

V and J are TRBV5-1 and TRBJ2-1; no definite D call. With 4 bases removed from V and 5 bases from J, the gap between germline ends came to 16 bases. Germline CDR1 and CDR2: SGHRS and YFSETQ. CDR3 size: 15 residues. The CDR3 loop reads CASSVMDVFHNEQFF. The CDR3 DNA sequence: TGCGCCAGCAGCGTAATGGACGTTTTTCACAATGAGCAGTTCTTC.

This clone has a handful of counts. The genes are TRBV7-2 and TRBJ2-7; D is unclear. The CDR3 covers 15 residues. V was trimmed by 1 base and J by 2 bases, leaving 12 bases between them. Germline CDR1 SGHTA, CDR2 FQGNSA. The DNA for the CDR3 is TGTGCCAGCAGCTTAGATTACGGCGGTACCTACGAGCAGTACGTC. It encodes CASSLDYGGTYEQYV.

The genes are TRBV5-1 and TRBJ2-3, with a possible D match to TRBD2 (5 bases). The CDR3 loop spans 15 amino acids. The germline CDR1 and CDR2 sequences are SGHRS and YFSETQ. V lost 0 bases, J lost 2 bases, and 10 bases lay in between. The CDR3 coding sequence is TGCGCCAGCAGCTTGGGGACTTCGTACACAGATACGCAGTATTTT. It codes for CASSLGTSYTDTQYF.

Only a few counts were recorded for this clone. The chain has TRBV27 and TRBJ2-5; tentatively, D is TRBD1 or TRBD2 (6 bases each). Per germline, CDR1 MNHEY and CDR2 SMNVEV (reference sequence). There are 15 residues in the CDR3. V was cut by 5 bases and J by 5 bases, with 18 bases left in between. The CDR3 DNA reads TGTGCCAGCAGTGCCCTGCCGGGGGCGGGGGAGACCCAGTACTTC. Translating it yields CASSALPGAGETQYF.